This record covers a single T cell receptor beta chain. The CDR3 covers 14 residues. Trimming removed 4 bases at V and 9 bases at J, with 16 bases between. Germline lookup yields CDR1 MNHEY and CDR2 SMNVEV (reference sequence). These data come from a study of T cells after posttransplantation cyclophosphamide. The method was immunoSEQ multiplex PCR; TCRdb's version includes in-frame clones alone and lacks a portion of them. The top ten clones hold less than 3.5% of a sample with approximately 30,000 clones, 86% of them seen once. The sequenced sample consisted of PBMCs. The rearrangement joins TRBV27 to TRBJ2-1, with a weak D call TRBD1 (5 bases). This TCR was sampled from a man in his forties or fifties. The CDR3 region has the DNA TGTGCCAGCAGTTACCTTGGTGGGGCAGGTGAGCAGTTCTTC. It codes for CASSYLGGAGEQFF.